What follows are 24 T cell receptor beta chains derived from one specimen sequenced in a study of cytomegalovirus exposure and HLA in healthy donors. A multiplex PCR was run with 60 Vbeta primers and 13 Jbeta primers. The protocol was immunoSEQ multiplex PCR, while the TCRdb copy is restricted to in-frame clones and leaves out a portion. The sample consists of over 150,000 clones, around 69% of them appearing once. Material for sequencing was PBMCs. Receptor source: a man aged 55 to 69 in good health and CMV-seronegative.

This rearrangement joins TRBV4-1 to TRBJ2-2; D not resolved. Trimming removed 2 bases from V and 1 base from J, with 5 bases in between. This CDR3 comprises 14 residues. Germline V CDR1 and CDR2: MGHRA, YSYEKL. CDR3 sequence: CASSQPGNTGELFF. CDR3 DNA: TGCGCCAGCAGCCAACCGGGGAACACCGGGGAGCTGTTTTTT.

The chain has TRBV5-1 and TRBJ2-7; D perhaps matches TRBD2 (6 bases). Germline CDR1 and CDR2: SGHRS and YFSETQ. This CDR3 has 15 amino acids. V was shortened by 0 bases and J by 1 base, with 11 bases between the two germline ends. CDR3 loop: CASSLAPGVSYEQYF. The CDR3 region has the DNA TGCGCCAGCAGCTTGGCCCCGGGGGTTTCCTACGAGCAGTACTTC.

This clone was picked up one time. The gene calls are TRBV6-1 and TRBJ1-4; TRBD1 might be the D (6 bases). Germline loops: CDR1 MNHNS, CDR2 SASEGT. This CDR3 has 15 amino acids. Trimming cost V 6 bases and J 0 bases, with 11 bases left between them. The CDR3 bases are TGTGCCAGCAGCGCCGGACAGACAACTAATGAAAAACTGTTTTTT. It translates to CASSAGQTTNEKLFF.

The V call is TRBV6-5, the J call TRBJ2-4, with a tentative D call TRBD2 (7 bases). CDR1 and CDR2 (germline): MNHEY, SVGAGI. With 6 bases removed from V and 5 bases from J, the gap between germline ends came to 14 bases. CDR3 length equals 14 residues. The DNA for the CDR3 is TGTGCCAGCAGCGGCCCCGGGGGGCAAAACATTCAGTACTTC. This translates into CASSGPGGQNIQYF.

This clone was detected only once. The CDR3 spells CASRYGGDPNEKLFF. The CDR3 DNA is TGTGCCAGCAGATACGGGGGGGACCCTAATGAAAAACTGTTTTTT. V is TRBV6-6 and J is TRBJ1-4; a weak D match, TRBD1 (5 bases). Germline assignment: CDR1 MNHNY and CDR2 SVGAGI (reference sequence). The CDR3 runs 15 residues. Trimming pared 6 bases from V and 3 bases from J, leaving 14 bases between.

CDR3 coding DNA: TGTGCCAGCAGCGCCGTCGGGAAAGAAGGCGTCCTGACTTTC. Residues: CASSAVGKEGVLTF. The chain combines TRBV5-4 with TRBJ2-6, with TRBD2 as a possible D gene (5 bases). CDR1 is SGHNT, CDR2 YYREEE, per germline (reference sequence). The V end lost 4 bases, the J end lost 12 bases, and 17 bases lay between the germline ends. The CDR3 is 14 residues long. The whole variable domain, filled in from reference TRBV5-4 and TRBJ2-6, reads ETGVTQSPTHLIKTRGQQVTLRCSSQSGHNTVSWYQQALGQGPQFIFQYYREEENGRGNFPPRFSGLQFPNYSSELNVNALELDDSALYLCASSAVGKEGVLTFGAGSRLTVL.

The table lists this clone with a count of one. The chain couples TRBV10-1 to TRBJ2-5; D is unresolved. Trimming stripped 3 bases from V and 1 base from J, with 12 bases between. This CDR3 comprises 15 residues. CDR1 is WNHNN and CDR2 is SYGVQD in the germline V gene (reference sequence). The CDR3 sequence: CASSEGSAGQETQYF. The DNA for the CDR3 is TGCGCCAGCAGTGAAGGATCGGCAGGCCAAGAGACCCAGTACTTC.

J is TRBJ2-1 and V is TRBV10-2, with D tentatively TRBD2 (5 bases). CDR1 and CDR2 from the germline V gene are WSHSY and SAAADI. The CDR3 contains 14 residues. V gave up 5 bases and J gave up 0 bases, with 8 bases separating them. CDR3 coding DNA: TGCGCCAGCAGTCTGAGCGGCTCCTACAATGAGCAGTTCTTC. It is translated as CASSLSGSYNEQFF.

This clone was found once. The chain recombines TRBV5-8 with TRBJ2-1; D is uncertain. Germline CDR1 SGHTS, CDR2 YDEGEE. Trimming cost V 0 bases and J 8 bases, with 3 bases left between them. The CDR3 covers 11 residues. In DNA, the CDR3 is TGTGCCAGCAGCTTGGTAGATGAGCAGTTCTTC. It specifies CASSLVDEQFF.

This clone came up a few times. This sequence joins TRBV7-9 and TRBJ1-2; 12 bases agree with TRBD1. The CDR3 totals 16 residues. V lost 7 bases and J lost 8; bases outside the gene matches: 14. The germline CDR1 and CDR2 sequences are SEHNR and FQNEAQ (reference sequence). The CDR3 spells CASTTSGTGGDRGYTF. The CDR3 DNA sequence: TGTGCCAGCACCACCTCCGGGACAGGGGGCGATCGGGGCTACACCTTC.

The V gene is TRBV27, the J gene TRBJ1-1; D possibly corresponds to TRBD1 (6 bases). The length of the CDR3 is 14 residues. V gave up 5 bases and J gave up 7 bases, with 17 bases separating them. Looked up from germline, CDR1 is MNHEY and CDR2 is SMNVEV (reference sequence). The CDR3 DNA sequence: TGTGCCAGCAGTCTGTGGGTTGGACAGAATGAAGCTTTCTTT. Its translation: CASSLWVGQNEAFF.

This clone showed up just once. The genes are TRBV19 and TRBJ2-1; TRBD1 agrees at 7 bases. CDR1 and CDR2 from the germline V gene are LNHDA and SQIVND (reference sequence). This CDR3 spans 15 amino acids. Germline trimming cut 4 bases from V and 3 bases from J; bases unmatched to any gene: 6. The CDR3 sequence is CASSTTGTDYNEQFF. CDR3 DNA: TGTGCCAGTAGTACCACCGGGACAGACTACAATGAGCAGTTCTTC.

This chain joins TRBV28 and TRBJ1-2; 8 bases agree with TRBD1. This CDR3 has 15 residues. V gave up 2 bases and J gave up 4 bases; unmatched junction bases: 6. Germline V CDR1 and CDR2: MDHEN, SYDVKM. The chain's CDR3 is CASSLTQGAVYGYTF. The CDR3 DNA sequence: TGTGCCAGCAGTTTAACGCAGGGGGCGGTCTATGGCTACACCTTC.

V usage is TRBV2 and J usage is TRBJ2-1; 7 bases line up with TRBD1. The CDR3 loop spans 13 amino acids. With 6 bases clipped from V and 5 bases from J, the junction kept 4 bases outside the gene matches. CDR1 is SNHLY, CDR2 FYNNEI, per germline. CDR3 sequence reads: CASRQGENNEQFF. CDR3 bases: TGTGCCAGCAGGCAGGGGGAAAACAATGAGCAGTTCTTC.

A note on this clone: The identical CDR3 is also encoded by other nucleotide sequences in the sample. This sequence joins TRBV7-2 and TRBJ2-2, with D perhaps matching TRBD2 (6 bases). V lost 3 bases and J 6 bases, leaving 11 bases between the germline ends. The CDR3 runs to 14 residues. Germline V CDR1 and CDR2: SGHTA, FQGNSA. The CDR3 is CASSLTGVAGELFF. The CDR3 bases are TGTGCCAGCAGCTTGACGGGAGTAGCCGGGGAGCTGTTTTTT.

The V and J genes are TRBV19 and TRBJ1-3; D unclear. Germline CDR1 and CDR2: LNHDA and SQIVND (reference sequence). This CDR3 has 15 amino acids. V lost 1 base, J lost 0 bases, and 7 bases lay in between. The CDR3 loop is CASSIGQLSGNTIYF. The CDR3, as DNA: TGTGCCAGTAGTATAGGACAACTCTCTGGAAACACCATATATTTT.

The chain links TRBV4-1 to TRBJ1-1; tentative D call: TRBD1 (6 bases). V lost 5 bases and J 3 bases, leaving 10 bases between the germline ends. The V gene's germline CDR1 is MGHRA and CDR2 YSYEKL. The CDR3 consists of 13 residues. The CDR3 sequence: CASSSKGDTEAFF. The CDR3 nucleotides read TGCGCCAGCAGCTCAAAGGGGGACACTGAAGCTTTCTTT.

This clone was seen a few times. The chain uses TRBV7-2 and TRBJ2-5; 7 nucleotides agree with TRBD2. Germline CDR1 SGHTA, CDR2 FQGNSA. This CDR3 is 16 amino acids long. V lost 4 bases and J lost 1; bases outside the gene matches: 9. CDR3 DNA sequence: TGTGCCAGCAGCTGGGGACTACCCAAGGGCCAAGAGACCCAGTACTTC. The encoded protein is CASSWGLPKGQETQYF.

The genes are TRBV10-3 and TRBJ1-5; D is unclear. From germline, CDR1 is ENHRY and CDR2 SYGVKD. V lost 6 bases, J lost 0 bases, and 15 bases lay in between. The length of the CDR3 is 16 residues. The CDR3 nucleotides are TGTGCCATCAGACCAGACACGCTCGGTAGCAATCAGCCCCAGCATTTT. Amino acids: CAIRPDTLGSNQPQHF.

This clone showed up just a few times. The CDR3: CASSYQGQANSPLHF. The CDR3 region has the DNA TGTGCCAGCAGTTACCAGGGACAGGCGAATTCACCCCTCCACTTT. V usage is TRBV6-5 and J usage is TRBJ1-6, with 8 positions matching TRBD1. The V gene end was trimmed by 2 bases and the J gene end by 7 bases; junction bases not matched to a gene: 4. This CDR3 region has 15 residues. Germline assignment: CDR1 MNHEY and CDR2 SVGAGI.

The chain combines TRBV5-1 with TRBJ2-1; TRBD1 aligns across 12 bases. This CDR3 contains 16 residues. Germline CDR1 reads SGHRS; CDR2 reads YFSETQ. The V segment lost 1 base and the J segment 4 bases; nucleotides outside the gene matches: 3. The CDR3 bases are TGCGCCAGCAGCTTGTTGGGACAGGGGGCTTACAATGAGCAGTTCTTC. It specifies CASSLLGQGAYNEQFF. The entire variable domain, with the rest obtained from reference TRBV5-1 and TRBJ2-1, is as follows: KAGVTQTPRYLIKTRGQQVTLSCSPISGHRSVSWYQQTPGQGLQFLFEYFSETQRNKGNFPGRFSGRQFSNSRSEMNVSTLELGDSALYLCASSLLGQGAYNEQFFGPGTRLTVL.

The V call is TRBV30, the J call TRBJ2-1, with D possibly being TRBD1 (6 bases). CDR3 length: 14 amino acids. Per the germline V gene, CDR1 is GTSNPN and CDR2 is SVGIG (reference sequence). Trimming took off 4 bases at V and 4 bases at J, with 14 bases between the two ends. Written as DNA, the CDR3 is TGTGCCTGGACCCGGACAGACCAGTACAATGAGCAGTTCTTC. Encoded protein: CAWTRTDQYNEQFF.

The chain employs TRBV7-2 and TRBJ1-4, with 11 bases lining up with TRBD1. CDR3 length: 17 amino acids. CDR1 and CDR2 from the germline V gene are SGHTA and FQGNSA. The V segment lost 2 bases and the J segment 15 bases; nucleotides outside the gene matches: 17. The CDR3 DNA sequence: TGTGCCAGCAGCTTATCCATTCCCGGGACAGGGGGAGTAACAGTGTTTTTT. Translated: CASSLSIPGTGGVTVFF.

This clone occurred a few times. CDR3 sequence reads: CASTNRASGRVGGELFF. In DNA, the CDR3 is TGTGCCAGCACGAACCGGGCTAGCGGGAGGGTAGGCGGGGAGCTGTTTTTT. The chain combines TRBV2 with TRBJ2-2, with 12 bases identical to TRBD2. Germline assignment: CDR1 SNHLY and CDR2 FYNNEI. This CDR3 spans 17 amino acids. V trimming: 7 bases; J trimming: 7 bases; junction bases outside the gene matches: 13. The variable domain in full, with the rest retrieved from reference TRBV2 and TRBJ2-2, is EPEVTQTPSHQVTQMGQEVILRCVPISNHLYFYWYRQILGQKVEFLVSFYNNEISEKSEIFDDQFSVERPDGSNFTLKIRSTKLEDSAMYFCASTNRASGRVGGELFFGEGSRLTVL.